The text below deals with one T cell receptor (beta chain). No cognate antigen has been identified for it. The data are from a study of cytomegalovirus exposure and HLA in healthy donors (TCRdb year 2017). In the study overall: According to an earlier analysis of a few hundred of the donors, roughly 180 million T cells yielded 117 million unique TCR beta sequences and 276 Gb of sequence data. HLA typing covered class I and class II loci at four-digit resolution. Alongside the repertoire data, information on donor age, sex, ethnicity and CMV serostatus was compiled. In addition to the first cohort of several hundred subjects, a separate validation cohort of under 150 different subjects was used. An earlier analysis of a few hundred of the donors applied high-throughput TCR beta sequencing to assess whether each TCR beta V gene segment acted as functional or pseudogenic. All discovery cohort repertoires had been generated using a single sequencing platform. Because of strong linkage in the cohort, 4 to 6 DR-DQ haplotypes were treated as single units for association and clustering. Among about 360 genotyped donors of the cohort, an average of 235,054 unique TCR beta nucleotide sequences were sequenced per donor, roughly 18% of them non-productive. The study profiled the T cell repertoires of 550 to 700 subjects by immunosequencing and related them to cytomegalovirus serostatus. A later analysis re-examined previously published TCR beta repertoires from about 700 donors and added high-resolution HLA genotyping to investigate patterns of TCR occurrence. Typing coverage differed by locus: A, B, C, DRB1 and DQB1 were typed in about 629-640 donors, DQA1 in 500 to 550, DPA1 in roughly 590, and DPB1 in 472. Rather than using new phenotypic data, the later analysis identified candidate immune exposures from TCR beta sequences and from how often those sequences occurred across donors. Genome-wide SNP genotypes for about three fifths of the 666 donors were used in a later genetic analysis, which treated that subset as a discovery cohort. Of the approximately 400 genotyped donors, roughly 80% were placed in the genetic ancestry cluster associated with self-reported Caucasian donors. An early release that covered approximately 600 HLA-typed donors contained 300 to 350 gigabases of sequencing data and 80 million or so unique TCR sequences. The study combined high-throughput TCR immunosequencing, statistical association of individual TCRs with disease status, and machine learning to predict cytomegalovirus infection status. The study was designed to test whether signatures of past pathogen exposure could be identified by cataloging public T cell receptors. Study-wide findings and limitations: In this cohort, only TCR beta chains were sequenced, and detectable features were limited by the absence of alpha or paired-chain data. In a later genetic analysis, a missense DCLRE1C variant was associated with V-gene and J-gene trimming of TCR beta chains, and the association was replicated in an independent cohort. A cluster of highly shared sequence variants was judged likely to be a technical artifact of the sequencing pipeline. It was suggested by the authors that the approach could potentially be generalized to other disease states and immunological phenotypes. In a later analysis, HLA-associated TCR beta chains showed more clonal expansion and lower generation probabilities than non-associated chains that were equally common. In a later analysis, several top co-occurrence clusters were reported to appear linked to parvovirus B19, influenza, CMV and Epstein-Barr virus. Correlated functional status among segregating V segments might be attributable to linkage disequilibrium, but an unknown experimental factor could not be ruled out. Three of the identified cytomegalovirus-associated TCR beta chains were confirmed in vitro to be specific for cytomegalovirus antigens. A further reported finding was that TCR beta sequences accurately predicted the HLA-A and HLA-B alleles for most subjects in the first cohort. In a later analysis, TCR association rates were found to vary across HLA loci, with the most associated TCRs seen for DRB1 alleles and the fewest for HLA-C alleles. At a false discovery rate of 0.05, a later analysis linked 15,000 to 20,000 TCR beta sequences to specific HLA alleles. HLA typing was unavailable for some donors at each locus, so association tests used only the typed subset. Because counts were too low, about 18 rarely observed V segments, including chromosome 9 orphons, were excluded from the earlier analysis of under 650 of the donors. Compared with the 666-donor mean, donors in an Asian-associated ancestry cluster had fewer N-insertions in productive TCRs, according to a later genetic analysis. Most TCR sequences were seen in very few donors, while some public TCRs were found in many individuals. In both the original and validation cohorts, the classifier was reported to diagnose cytomegalovirus status with high specificity and sensitivity. A total of about 180 TCR beta chains were listed by the study as associated with cytomegalovirus. When HLA alleles, especially DR and DQ, strongly co-occurred, attributing TCR associations to individual alleles was difficult. Some IMGT-functional V segments, including TRBV6-2 and TRBV6-3, could not be distinguished by the 87-base-pair reads and were therefore excluded. Roughly uniform sequencing depth across donors was assumed in presence/absence analyses, although this assumption may not hold. CMV serostatus was the only immune exposure information available for the cohort. A later analysis found that most CMV-associated TCR beta chains appeared HLA-restricted, with HLA associations seemingly driven largely by CMV exposure. Broadly in line with IMGT annotations, most TCR beta V segments showed up in productive rearrangements about 87% or about 30% of the time in an earlier analysis of several hundred of the donors.

The receptor library was made with the immunoSEQ multiplex PCR assay. A mixture of 60 forward primers for TCR Vbeta segments and 13 reverse primers for TCR Jbeta segments was used in the multiplex PCR. The CDR3 region of rearranged TCR beta genes was amplified from genomic DNA by a multiplex PCR assay. On the Illumina HiSeq System, the amplified TCR beta libraries were sequenced as 87-base-pair reads. Turning to the authors' computational methods: Across the 700 or so repertoires, a later analysis counted tens of millions of unique TCR beta chains, approximately 10 million of which were shared by at least two donors. To remove PCR and sequencing errors, raw reads were error-corrected and collapsed into unique sequences using a nearest-neighbor algorithm that merged closely related sequences. CDR3 sequences were aligned to IMGT reference sequences to assign V, D and J gene segments. Each retained sequence needed at least a six-nucleotide match to both a V gene segment and a J gene segment. Rearrangements were classified as productive when the CDR3 lacked stop codons and remained in frame with V and J, and all other rearrangements were classified as non-productive. Following IMGT convention, CDR3 was defined as the stretch from the second conserved V-encoded cysteine up to the conserved J-encoded phenylalanine. Sequences without an unambiguous match to a single V gene segment were excluded from the earlier analysis of a few hundred of the donors. An earlier analysis of about 590 of the donors classified V segments as functional when productive rearrangements were above 56.7% and as segregating when the standard deviation between donors was above 5%. A statistical classification framework was developed to diagnose cytomegalovirus status using the catalog of TCR beta chain sequences. V and J gene assignment, in a later analysis, came from comparing TCR nucleotide sequences with IMGT/GENE-DB human TR gene sequences. The TCRdist pipeline was used in a later analysis to assign CDR3 sequences and most-parsimonious VDJ recombination scenarios. In a later analysis, each TCR beta chain was defined by its CDR3 amino acid sequence together with its V-gene family, and reads without a unique V-gene family were excluded. A later analysis removed 500 to 600 highly shared, low-generation-probability nucleotide sequences to deal with suspected cross-contamination and a sequencing artifact. In a later analysis, a clonal expansion index for each public chain was calculated from normalized within-repertoire ranks of inferred template counts. A later analysis computed generation probabilities with a VDJ recombination model fitted to out-of-frame rearrangements, and checked the results against IGoR. In a later analysis, TCR-TCR, TCR-HLA and TCR-CMV co-occurrence was scored with hypergeometric tests, and a repertoire-size bias correction was applied to TCR pairs. To estimate false discovery rates, a later analysis permuted the HLA or CMV assignments 20 times. In a later analysis, co-occurring TCRs were grouped with DBSCAN, and TCRdist sequence similarity was added when clustering was performed within HLA-allele-positive subsets. Co-occurrence clustering excluded repertoires with fewer than 30,000 or more than 120,000 public chains, plus five with anomalous nucleotide sharing. TCRdb stores this immuneACCESS table with in-frame sequences only. Part of the clones is absent; in the studies checked, under half of the shortfall reflects unresolved V genes, and no reason is known for the rest. V and J calls plus clone size are reproduced from that table; the DNA served to infer D and trimming. The table for this sample shows approximately 50,000 clones. The ten largest clones capture approximately 2.4% of the sample.

The CDR3 measures 13 amino acids from cysteine to phenylalanine. The kept DNA is CDR3 alone, 39 bases in frame from the first base. Trimming takes 11 bases off V and 0 bases off J; junction bases not matched to a gene: 6. CDR1 and CDR2 (MNHNY, SVGAGI) derive from the germline V gene (reference sequence). The cohort comprised around 690 healthy bone marrow donors. Cohort members were all nominally healthy when sampled, although unrecorded immune exposures were likely present. The donor tested CMV seronegative, placing the donor among the 352 seronegative members of the cohort. A peripheral blood sample was provided by each donor, and peripheral blood mononuclear cells were used for TCR beta sequencing. Genomic DNA was extracted from the blood cell samples with the Qiagen DNeasy Blood Extraction Kit.

Sequencing was performed on PBMCs. The clonotype was recovered from a female donor in good health and CMV-seronegative. The chain is encoded by TRBV6-6 joined to TRBJ1-2, with TRBD1 matching 7 junction bases. The nucleotide sequence reads as follows: TGTGCCGGTCGACAGGGAGCTAACTATGGCTACACCTTC. Its coded protein is CAGRQGANYGYTF.